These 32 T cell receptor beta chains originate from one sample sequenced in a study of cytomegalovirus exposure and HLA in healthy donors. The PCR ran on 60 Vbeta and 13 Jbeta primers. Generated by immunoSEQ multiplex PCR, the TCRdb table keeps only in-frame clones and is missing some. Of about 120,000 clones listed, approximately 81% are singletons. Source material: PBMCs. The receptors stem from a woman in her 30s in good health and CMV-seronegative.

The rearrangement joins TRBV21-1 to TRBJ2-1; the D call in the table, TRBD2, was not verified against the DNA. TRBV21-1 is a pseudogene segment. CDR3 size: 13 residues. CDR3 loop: CASSKEGGNEQFF. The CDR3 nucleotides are TGTGCCAGCAGCAAAGAGGGGGGGAATGAGCAGTTCTTC.

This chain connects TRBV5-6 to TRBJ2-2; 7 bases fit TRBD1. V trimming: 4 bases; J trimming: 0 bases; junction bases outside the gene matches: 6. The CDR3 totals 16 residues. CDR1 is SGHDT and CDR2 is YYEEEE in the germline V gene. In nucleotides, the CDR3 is TGTGCCAGCAGCCCCCGGACAGGCGCGAACACCGGGGAGCTGTTTTTT. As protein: CASSPRTGANTGELFF. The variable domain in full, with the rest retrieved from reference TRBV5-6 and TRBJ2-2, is DAGVTQSPTHLIKTRGQQVTLRCSPKSGHDTVSWYQQALGQGPQFIFQYYEEEERQRGNFPDRFSGHQFPNYSSELNVNALLLGDSALYLCASSPRTGANTGELFFGEGSRLTVL.

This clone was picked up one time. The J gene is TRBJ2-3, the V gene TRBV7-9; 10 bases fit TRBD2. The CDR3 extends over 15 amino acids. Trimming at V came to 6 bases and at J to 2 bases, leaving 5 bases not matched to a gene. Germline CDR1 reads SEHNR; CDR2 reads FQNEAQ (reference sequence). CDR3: CASRAGLADTDTQYF. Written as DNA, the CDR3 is TGTGCCAGCAGAGCCGGACTAGCGGACACAGATACGCAGTATTTT.

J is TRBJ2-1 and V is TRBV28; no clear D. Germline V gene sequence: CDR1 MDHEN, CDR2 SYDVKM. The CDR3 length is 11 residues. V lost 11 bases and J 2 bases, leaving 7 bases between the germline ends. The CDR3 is CAGAAYNEQFF. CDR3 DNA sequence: TGTGCCGGTGCGGCCTACAATGAGCAGTTCTTC.

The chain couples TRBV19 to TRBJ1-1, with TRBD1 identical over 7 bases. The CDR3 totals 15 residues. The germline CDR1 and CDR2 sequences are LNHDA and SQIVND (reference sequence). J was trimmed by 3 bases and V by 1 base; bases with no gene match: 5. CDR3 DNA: TGTGCCAGTAGTATAGGAGGTGGGACAGACACTGAAGCTTTCTTT. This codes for CASSIGGGTDTEAFF.

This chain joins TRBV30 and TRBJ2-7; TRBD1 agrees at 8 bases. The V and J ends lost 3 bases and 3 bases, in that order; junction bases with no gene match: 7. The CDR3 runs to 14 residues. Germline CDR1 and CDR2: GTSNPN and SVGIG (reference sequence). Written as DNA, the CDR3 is TGTGCCTGGAGAAGGGCAGGGGGCTTCTACGAGCAGTACTTC. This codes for CAWRRAGGFYEQYF.

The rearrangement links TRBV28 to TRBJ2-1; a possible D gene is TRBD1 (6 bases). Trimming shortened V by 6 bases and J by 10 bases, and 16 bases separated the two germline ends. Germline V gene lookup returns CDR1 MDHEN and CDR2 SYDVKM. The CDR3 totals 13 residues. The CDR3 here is CASRPPAGTEQFF. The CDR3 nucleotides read TGTGCCAGCAGACCCCCGGCCGGGACAGAGCAGTTCTTC.

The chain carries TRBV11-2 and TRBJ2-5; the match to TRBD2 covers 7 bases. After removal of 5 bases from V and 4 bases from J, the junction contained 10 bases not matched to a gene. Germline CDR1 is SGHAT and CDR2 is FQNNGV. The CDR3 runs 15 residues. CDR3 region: CASSRRETSLETQYF. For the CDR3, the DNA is TGTGCCAGCAGCCGGAGGGAGACTAGCTTAGAGACCCAGTACTTC.

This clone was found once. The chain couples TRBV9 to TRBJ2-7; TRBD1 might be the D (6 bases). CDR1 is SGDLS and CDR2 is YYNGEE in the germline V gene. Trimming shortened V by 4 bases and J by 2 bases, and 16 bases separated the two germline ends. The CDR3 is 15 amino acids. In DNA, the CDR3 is TGTGCCAGCAGCTACTCCGGGACAACCCCCTACGAGCAGTACTTC. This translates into CASSYSGTTPYEQYF. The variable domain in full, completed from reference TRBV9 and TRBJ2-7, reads DSGVTQTPKHLITATGQRVTLRCSPRSGDLSVYWYQQSLDQGLQFLIQYYNGEERAKGNILERFSAQQFPDLHSELNLSSLELGDSALYFCASSYSGTTPYEQYFGPGTRLTVT.

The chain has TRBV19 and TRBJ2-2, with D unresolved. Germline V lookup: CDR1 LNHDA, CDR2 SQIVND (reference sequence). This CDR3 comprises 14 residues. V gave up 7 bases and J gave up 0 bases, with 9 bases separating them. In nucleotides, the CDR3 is TGTGCCAGTACCCTAGGCCCGAACACCGGGGAGCTGTTTTTT. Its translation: CASTLGPNTGELFF. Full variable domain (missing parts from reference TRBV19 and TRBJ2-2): DGGITQSPKYLFRKEGQNVTLSCEQNLNHDAMYWYRQDPGQGLRLIYYSQIVNDFQKGDIAEGYSVSREKKESFPLTVTSAQKNPTAFYLCASTLGPNTGELFFGEGSRLTVL.

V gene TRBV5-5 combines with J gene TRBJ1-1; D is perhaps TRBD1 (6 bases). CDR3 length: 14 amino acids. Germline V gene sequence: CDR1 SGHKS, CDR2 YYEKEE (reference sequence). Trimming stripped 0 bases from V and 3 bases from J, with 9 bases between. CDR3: CASSLAPGDTEAFF. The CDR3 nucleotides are TGTGCCAGCAGCTTGGCGCCAGGGGACACTGAAGCTTTCTTT.

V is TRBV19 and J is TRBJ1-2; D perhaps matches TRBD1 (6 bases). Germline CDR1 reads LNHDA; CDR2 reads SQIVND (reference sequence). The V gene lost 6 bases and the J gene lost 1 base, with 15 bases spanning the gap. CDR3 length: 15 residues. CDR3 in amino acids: CASRFRDTDNYGYTF. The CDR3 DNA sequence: TGTGCCAGTAGGTTCCGGGACACAGATAACTATGGCTACACCTTC.

CDR3 loop: CASSSGTSGNTDTQYF. The CDR3 DNA reads TGTGCCAGCAGCTCAGGGACTAGCGGAAACACAGATACGCAGTATTTT. The chain uses TRBV11-3 and TRBJ2-3; TRBD2 matches 11 bases. V lost 4 bases and J lost 2; bases outside the gene matches: 5. From germline, CDR1 is SGHNT and CDR2 YENEEA. This CDR3 comprises 16 residues.

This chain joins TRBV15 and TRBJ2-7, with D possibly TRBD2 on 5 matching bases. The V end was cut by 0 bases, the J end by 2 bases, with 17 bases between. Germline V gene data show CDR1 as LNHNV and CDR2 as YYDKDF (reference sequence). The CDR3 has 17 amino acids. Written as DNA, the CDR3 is TGTGCCACCAGCAGAGATCTAAGCTCGTGGGAGCCCTACGAGCAGTACTTC. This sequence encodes CATSRDLSSWEPYEQYF.

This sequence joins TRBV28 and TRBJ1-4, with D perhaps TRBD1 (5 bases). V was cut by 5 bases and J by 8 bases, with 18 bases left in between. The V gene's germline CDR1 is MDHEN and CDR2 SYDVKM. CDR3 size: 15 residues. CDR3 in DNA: TGTGCCAGCAGTCCGCCGGGGGAAGGGGTCGAAAAACTGTTTTTT. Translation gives CASSPPGEGVEKLFF.

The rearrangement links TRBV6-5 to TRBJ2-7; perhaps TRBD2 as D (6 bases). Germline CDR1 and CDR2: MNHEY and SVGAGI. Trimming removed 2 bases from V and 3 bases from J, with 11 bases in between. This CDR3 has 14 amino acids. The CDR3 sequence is CASSYLGTYYEQYF. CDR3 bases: TGTGCCAGCAGTTACCTCGGGACTTACTACGAGCAGTACTTC.

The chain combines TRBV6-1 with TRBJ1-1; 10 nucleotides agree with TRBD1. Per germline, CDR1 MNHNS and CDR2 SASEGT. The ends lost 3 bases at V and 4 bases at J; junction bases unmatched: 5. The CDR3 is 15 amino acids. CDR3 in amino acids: CASSEGTGAVTEAFF. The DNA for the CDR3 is TGTGCCAGCAGTGAGGGGACAGGGGCCGTCACTGAAGCTTTCTTT.

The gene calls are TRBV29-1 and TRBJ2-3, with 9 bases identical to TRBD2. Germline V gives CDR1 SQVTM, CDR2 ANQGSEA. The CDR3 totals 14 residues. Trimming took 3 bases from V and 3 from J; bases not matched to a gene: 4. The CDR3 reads CSVEASGKTDTQYF. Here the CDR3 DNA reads TGCAGCGTTGAGGCTAGCGGGAAGACAGATACGCAGTATTTT.

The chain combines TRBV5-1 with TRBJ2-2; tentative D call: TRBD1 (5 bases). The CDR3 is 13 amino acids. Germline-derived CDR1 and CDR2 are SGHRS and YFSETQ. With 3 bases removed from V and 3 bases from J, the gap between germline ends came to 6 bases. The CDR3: CASSSGYTGELFF. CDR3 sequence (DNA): TGCGCCAGCAGCTCAGGGTACACCGGGGAGCTGTTTTTT.

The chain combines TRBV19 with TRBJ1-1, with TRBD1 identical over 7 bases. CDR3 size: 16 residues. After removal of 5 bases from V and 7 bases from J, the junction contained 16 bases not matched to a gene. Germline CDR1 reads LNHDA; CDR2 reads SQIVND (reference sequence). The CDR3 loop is CASSPRMQGDSIEAFF. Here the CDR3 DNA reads TGTGCCAGTAGTCCGCGTATGCAGGGGGATAGCATTGAAGCTTTCTTT.

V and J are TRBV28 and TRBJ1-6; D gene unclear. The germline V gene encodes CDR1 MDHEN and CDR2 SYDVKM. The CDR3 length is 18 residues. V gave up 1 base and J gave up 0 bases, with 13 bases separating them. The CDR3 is CASSLSAPLDSYNSPLHF. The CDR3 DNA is TGTGCCAGCAGTTTATCGGCCCCCCTAGACTCCTATAATTCACCCCTCCACTTT.

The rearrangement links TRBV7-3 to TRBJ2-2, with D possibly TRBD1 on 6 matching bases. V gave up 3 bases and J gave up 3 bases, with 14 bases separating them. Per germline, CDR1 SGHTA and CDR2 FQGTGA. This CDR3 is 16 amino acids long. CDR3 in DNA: TGTGCCAGCAGCTTGCAGGGCAGGGGTTACACCGGGGAGCTGTTTTTT. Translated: CASSLQGRGYTGELFF.

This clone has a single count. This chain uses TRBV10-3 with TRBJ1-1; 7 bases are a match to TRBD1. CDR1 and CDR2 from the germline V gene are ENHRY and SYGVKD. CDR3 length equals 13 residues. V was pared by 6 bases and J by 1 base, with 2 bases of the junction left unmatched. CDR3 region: CAISGTENTEAFF. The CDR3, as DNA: TGTGCCATCAGCGGGACAGAGAACACTGAAGCTTTCTTT.

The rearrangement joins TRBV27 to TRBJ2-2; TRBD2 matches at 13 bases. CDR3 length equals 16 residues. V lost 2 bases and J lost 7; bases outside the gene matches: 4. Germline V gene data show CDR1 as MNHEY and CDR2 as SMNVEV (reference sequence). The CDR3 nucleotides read TGTGCCAGCAGTTTAGTGACTAGCGGGAGGAACGGGGAGCTGTTTTTT. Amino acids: CASSLVTSGRNGELFF.

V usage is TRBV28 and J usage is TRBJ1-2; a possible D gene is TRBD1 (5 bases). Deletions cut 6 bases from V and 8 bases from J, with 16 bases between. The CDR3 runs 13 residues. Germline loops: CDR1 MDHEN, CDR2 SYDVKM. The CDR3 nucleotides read TGTGCCAGCAGCCAAGGCCGGGGGACGGGCTACACCTTC. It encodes CASSQGRGTGYTF.

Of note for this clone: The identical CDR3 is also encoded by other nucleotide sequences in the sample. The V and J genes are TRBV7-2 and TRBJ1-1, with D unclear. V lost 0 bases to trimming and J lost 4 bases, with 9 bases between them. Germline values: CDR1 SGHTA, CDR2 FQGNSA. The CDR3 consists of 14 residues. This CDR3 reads CASSLAGESTEAFF. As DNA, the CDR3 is TGTGCCAGCAGCTTAGCCGGGGAAAGCACTGAAGCTTTCTTT. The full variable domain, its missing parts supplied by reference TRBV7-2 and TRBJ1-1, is GAGVSQSPSNKVTEKGKDVELRCDPISGHTALYWYRQSLGQGLEFLIYFQGNSAPDKSGLPSDRFSAERTGGSVSTLTIQRTQQEDSAVYLCASSLAGESTEAFFGQGTRLTVV.

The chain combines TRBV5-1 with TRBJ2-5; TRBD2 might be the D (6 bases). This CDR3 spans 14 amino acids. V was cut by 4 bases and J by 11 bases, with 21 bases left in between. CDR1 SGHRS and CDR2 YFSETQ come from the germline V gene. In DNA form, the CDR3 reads TGCGCCAGCAGCCACGGGACGGGAGCTGAGGAGCAGTACTTC. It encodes CASSHGTGAEEQYF.

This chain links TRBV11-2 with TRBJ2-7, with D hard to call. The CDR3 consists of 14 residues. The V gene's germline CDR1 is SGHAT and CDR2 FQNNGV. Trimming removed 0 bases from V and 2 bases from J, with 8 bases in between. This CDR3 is CASSLEVATYEQYF. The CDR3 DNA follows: TGTGCCAGCAGCTTAGAAGTTGCGACCTACGAGCAGTACTTC. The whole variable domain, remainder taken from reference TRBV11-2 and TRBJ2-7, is EAGVAQSPRYKIIEKRQSVAFWCNPISGHATLYWYQQILGQGPKLLIQFQNNGVVDDSQLPKDRFSAERLKGVDSTLKIQPAKLEDSAVYLCASSLEVATYEQYFGPGTRLTVT.

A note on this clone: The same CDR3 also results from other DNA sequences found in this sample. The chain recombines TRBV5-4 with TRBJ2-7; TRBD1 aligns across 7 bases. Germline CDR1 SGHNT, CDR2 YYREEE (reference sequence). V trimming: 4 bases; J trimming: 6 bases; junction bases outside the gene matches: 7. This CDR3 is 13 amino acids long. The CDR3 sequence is CASSPGQDGEQYF. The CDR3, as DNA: TGTGCCAGCAGCCCTGGACAGGATGGCGAGCAGTACTTC.

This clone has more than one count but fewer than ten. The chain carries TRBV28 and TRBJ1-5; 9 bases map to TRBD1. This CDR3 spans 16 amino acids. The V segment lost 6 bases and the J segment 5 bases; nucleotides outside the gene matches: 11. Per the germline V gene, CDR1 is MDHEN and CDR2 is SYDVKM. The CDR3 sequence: CASRARTGTGHQPQHF. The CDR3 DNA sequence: TGTGCCAGCAGGGCTCGGACAGGGACAGGGCATCAGCCCCAGCATTTT.

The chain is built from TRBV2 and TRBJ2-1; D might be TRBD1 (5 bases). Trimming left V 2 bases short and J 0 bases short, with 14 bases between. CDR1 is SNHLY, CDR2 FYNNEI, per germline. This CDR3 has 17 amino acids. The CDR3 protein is CASSEIAGKSSYNEQFF. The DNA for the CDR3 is TGTGCCAGCAGTGAAATAGCAGGGAAGAGCTCCTACAATGAGCAGTTCTTC.

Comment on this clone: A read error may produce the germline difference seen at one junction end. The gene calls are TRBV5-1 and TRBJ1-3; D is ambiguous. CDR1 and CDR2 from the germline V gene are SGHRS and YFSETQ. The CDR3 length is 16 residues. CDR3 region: CASSLDGGDLKNAIYF. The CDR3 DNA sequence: TGCGCCAGCAGCTTGGACGGCGGCGACCTTAAAAACGCCATATATTTT.